The entry below gives a single TCR beta chain sequence along with its context. Its antigen is as yet unknown. 13 Jbeta primers and 60 Vbeta primers were used for the PCR. As processed by the authors: Per a later analysis, the number of unique TCR beta chains was roughly 83 million, of which 9 million to 14 million were shared. Sequencing was performed with immunoSEQ multiplex PCR; in TCRdb, only in-frame clones are kept and a portion is missing. V, J and clone size reflect that table, while D and trimming were determined from the DNA. The top ten hold 5% to 6% of the sample, which has around 240,000 clones, 82% seen once. The data are from a study of cytomegalovirus exposure and HLA in healthy donors. Findings and limits, study-wide: A later examination showed that TCR association rates differed by HLA locus, with DRB1 most and HLA-C fewest.

CDR3 length: 16 residues. The ends were cut back, 0 bases at V and 1 base at J, with 11 bases in the middle. CDR1 is MRHNA, CDR2 SNTAGT, per germline. The donors (healthy individuals) were bone marrow donors. Though nominally healthy at sampling, donors likely had unrecorded immune exposures. The source is a woman between 40 and 55 years old in good health and CMV-seropositive. The genes are TRBV6-4 and TRBJ2-3; possible D gene TRBD2, 5 bases. Input material: PBMCs. This CDR3 is CASSDSPAEGTDTQYF. The CDR3 DNA follows: TGTGCCAGCAGTGACTCCCCAGCGGAGGGCACAGATACGCAGTATTTT.